The T cell receptor beta chain under discussion was sequenced for a study of blood T cell repertoires in COVID-19. At the level of the study: Samples representing acute and convalescent COVID-19 were sourced from the United States, Italy and Spain. PBMCs, B-cell-depleted T cells, or T cells provided the cDNA or gDNA that made up the material.

In the original processing: Estimation of nucleated cell counts was performed using reference gene primer amplification. Generated by immunoSEQ multiplex PCR, the TCRdb table keeps only in-frame clones and is missing some. That table supplies the V and J calls and clone size; D and trimming were determined from the DNA. Of over 200,000 clones listed, roughly 83% are singletons. Trimming pared 5 bases from V and 4 bases from J, leaving 18 bases between. Per the germline V gene, CDR1 is MNHEY and CDR2 is SMNVEV (reference sequence). The CDR3 covers 15 residues. The rearrangement joins TRBV27 to TRBJ2-7; D is possibly TRBD1 (5 bases). What was sequenced was peripheral blood. The source of this sequence is a woman aged 70-85 years with active or convalescent COVID-19. CDR3 region: CASSPSGPKGYEQYF. The CDR3 region has the DNA TGTGCCAGCAGTCCGTCAGGACCCAAGGGGTACGAGCAGTACTTC.